This T cell receptor beta chain was sequenced for a study of shared clonotypes between healthy human individuals. Naive CD8 cells, CD45RO-negative and positively selected for CCR7, excluded terminally differentiated effector memory CD45RA+ cells. All donors qualified as healthy HIV-negative adults and had experienced no recent acute infections or vaccinations. The trim removed 4 bases at V and 8 bases at J, leaving 10 bases unmatched. The CDR3 spans 15 residues. Looked up from germline, CDR1 is SEHNR and CDR2 is FQNEAQ (reference sequence). Regarding this clone: Its antigen is undetermined.

Study results and limitations: Represented genetic and exposure-history diversity was restricted by having few donors.

The material for each subset, its genomic DNA, was split evenly across several immunoSEQ plates. Generated by immunoSEQ multiplex PCR, the TCRdb table keeps only in-frame clones and is missing some. The table records over 750,000 clones, 90% to 97% of them present only once. The gene calls are TRBV7-9 and TRBJ2-1; TRBD2 matches at 8 bases. The source material was naive CD8+ T cells sorted from blood. This sequence originates from a man aged 25 to 40 in good health. For the CDR3, the DNA is TGTGCCAGCAGCTCCCCTAACGGGAGGGCCTATGAGCAGTTCTTC. Amino acid sequence: CASSSPNGRAYEQFF.